The present T cell receptor (beta chain) was sequenced within a study of blood T cells in healthy people across ages. A few counts support this clonotype. Through a sample-barcoded 5' primer and a J-beta primer mix, a second PCR was run for roughly 6 to 11 cycles. MiXCR was run by TCRdb on the 5' RACE reads, yielding one entry per CDR3 protein. The sample has around 1,600,000 distinct CDR3 sequences, less than 45% seen once. The junction had 10 bases not matched to a gene; V was cut back by 7 bases and J by 7 bases. The CDR3 contains 13 residues. CDR1 and CDR2 (germline): SQVTM, ANQGSEA. The V gene is TRBV29-1, the J gene TRBJ1-2; the match to TRBD1 covers 9 bases. The sequence was obtained from a woman aged 18-35 years in good health. Sequencing was performed on blood. The CDR3 DNA sequence: TGCAGCGCTCGGACAGGGGTAATAGGTGGCTACACCTTC. Translating gives CSARTGVIGGYTF.